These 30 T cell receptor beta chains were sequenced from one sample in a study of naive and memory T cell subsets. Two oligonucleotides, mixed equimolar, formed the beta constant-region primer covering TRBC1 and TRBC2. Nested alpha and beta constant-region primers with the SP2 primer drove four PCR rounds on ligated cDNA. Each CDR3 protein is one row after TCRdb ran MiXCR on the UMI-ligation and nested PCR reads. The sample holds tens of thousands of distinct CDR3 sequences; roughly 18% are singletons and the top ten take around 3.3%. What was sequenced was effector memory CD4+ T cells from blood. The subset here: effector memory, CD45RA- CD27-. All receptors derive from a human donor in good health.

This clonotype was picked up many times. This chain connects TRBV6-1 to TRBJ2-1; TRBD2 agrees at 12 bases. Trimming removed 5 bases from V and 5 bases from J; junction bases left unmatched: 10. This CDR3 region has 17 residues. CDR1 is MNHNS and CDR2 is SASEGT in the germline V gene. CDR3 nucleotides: TGTGCCAGCAGTCCCTTGACTAGCGGGAGAGGGGACAATGAGCAGTTCTTC. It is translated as CASSPLTSGRGDNEQFF.

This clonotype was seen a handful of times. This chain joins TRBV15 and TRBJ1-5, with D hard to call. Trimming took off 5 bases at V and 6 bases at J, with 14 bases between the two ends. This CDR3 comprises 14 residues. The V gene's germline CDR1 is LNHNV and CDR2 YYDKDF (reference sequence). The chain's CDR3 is CATSLAGRTQPQHF. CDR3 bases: TGTGCCACCAGCTTGGCGGGCAGGACTCAGCCCCAGCATTTT.

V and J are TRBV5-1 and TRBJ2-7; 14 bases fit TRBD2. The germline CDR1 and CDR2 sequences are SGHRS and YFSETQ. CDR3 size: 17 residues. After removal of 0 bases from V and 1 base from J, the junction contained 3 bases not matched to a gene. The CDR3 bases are TGCGCCAGCAGCTTGGGAGGACTAGCGGGAGGATCCTACGAGCAGTACTTC. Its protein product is CASSLGGLAGGSYEQYF.

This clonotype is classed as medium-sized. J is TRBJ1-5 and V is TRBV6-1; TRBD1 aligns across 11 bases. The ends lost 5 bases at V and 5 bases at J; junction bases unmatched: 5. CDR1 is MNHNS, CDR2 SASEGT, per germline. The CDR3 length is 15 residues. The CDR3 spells CASSWTGGIDQPQHF. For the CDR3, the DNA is TGTGCCAGCAGTTGGACAGGGGGCATCGATCAGCCCCAGCATTTT.

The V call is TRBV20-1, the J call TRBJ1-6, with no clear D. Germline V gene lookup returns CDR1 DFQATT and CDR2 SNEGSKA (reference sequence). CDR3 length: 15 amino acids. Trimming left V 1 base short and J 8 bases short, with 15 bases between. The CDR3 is CSARAPAAGYSPLHF. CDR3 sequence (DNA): TGCAGTGCTAGAGCCCCCGCGGCGGGATATTCACCCCTCCACTTT.

The CDR3: CASSESYRDLGEELFF. CDR3 DNA sequence: TGTGCCAGCAGCGAGAGTTACAGGGACCTCGGAGAAGAACTGTTTTTT. This chain uses TRBV9 with TRBJ1-4, with a tentative D call TRBD1 (6 bases). The CDR3 runs 16 residues. Germline assignment: CDR1 SGDLS and CDR2 YYNGEE. V lost 3 bases, J lost 12 bases, and 24 bases lay in between.

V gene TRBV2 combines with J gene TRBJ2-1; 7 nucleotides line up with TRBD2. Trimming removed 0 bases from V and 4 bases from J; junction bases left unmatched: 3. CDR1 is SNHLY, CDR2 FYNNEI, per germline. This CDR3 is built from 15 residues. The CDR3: CASSEAGGPYNEQFF. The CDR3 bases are TGTGCCAGCAGTGAAGCGGGAGGGCCATACAATGAGCAGTTCTTC.

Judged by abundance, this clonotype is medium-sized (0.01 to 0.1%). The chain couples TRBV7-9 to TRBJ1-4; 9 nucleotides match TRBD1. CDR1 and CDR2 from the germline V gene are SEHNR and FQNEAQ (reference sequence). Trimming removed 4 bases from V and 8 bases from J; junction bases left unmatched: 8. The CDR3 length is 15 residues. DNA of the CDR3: TGTGCCAGCAGCTCCTCCGGGACAGGGCGGGAAAAACTGTTTTTT. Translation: CASSSSGTGREKLFF.

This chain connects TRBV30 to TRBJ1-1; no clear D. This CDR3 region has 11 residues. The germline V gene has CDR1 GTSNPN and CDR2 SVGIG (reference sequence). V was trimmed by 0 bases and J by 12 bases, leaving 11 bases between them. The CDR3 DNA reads TGTGCCTGGAGTGTGGAAGTTTTAACTTTCTTT. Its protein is CAWSVEVLTFF.

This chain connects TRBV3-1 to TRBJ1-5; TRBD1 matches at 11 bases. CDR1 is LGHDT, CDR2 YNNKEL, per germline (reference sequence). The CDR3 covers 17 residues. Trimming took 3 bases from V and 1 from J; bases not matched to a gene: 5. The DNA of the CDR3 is TGTGCCAGCAGCCAGGGGACAGGGGGTACAAGCAATCAGCCCCAGCATTTT. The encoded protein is CASSQGTGGTSNQPQHF.

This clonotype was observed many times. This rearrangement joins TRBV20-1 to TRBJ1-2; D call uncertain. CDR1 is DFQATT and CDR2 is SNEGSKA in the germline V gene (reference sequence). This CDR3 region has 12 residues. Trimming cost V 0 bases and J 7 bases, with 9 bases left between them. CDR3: CSARDLASGYTF. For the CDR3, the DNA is TGCAGTGCTAGAGATTTGGCATCTGGCTACACCTTC.

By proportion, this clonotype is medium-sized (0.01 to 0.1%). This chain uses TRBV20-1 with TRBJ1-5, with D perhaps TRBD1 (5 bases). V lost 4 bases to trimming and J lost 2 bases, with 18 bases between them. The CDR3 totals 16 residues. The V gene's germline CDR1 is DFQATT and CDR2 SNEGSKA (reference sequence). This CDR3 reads CSATLGGGEGNQPQHF. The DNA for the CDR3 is TGCAGTGCTACCTTGGGCGGGGGAGAAGGCAATCAGCCCCAGCATTTT.

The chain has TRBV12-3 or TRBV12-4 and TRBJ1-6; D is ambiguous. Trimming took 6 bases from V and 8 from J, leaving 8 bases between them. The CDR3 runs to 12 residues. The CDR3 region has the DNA TGTGCCAGCAGCCGCCAGGATTCACCCCTCCACTTT. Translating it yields CASSRQDSPLHF.

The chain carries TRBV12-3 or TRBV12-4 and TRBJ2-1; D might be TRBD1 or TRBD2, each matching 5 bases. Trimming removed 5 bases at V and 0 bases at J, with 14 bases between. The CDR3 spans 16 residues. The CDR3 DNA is TGTGCCAGCAGTAATCTGGGACCCAGCTCCTACAATGAGCAGTTCTTC. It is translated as CASSNLGPSSYNEQFF.

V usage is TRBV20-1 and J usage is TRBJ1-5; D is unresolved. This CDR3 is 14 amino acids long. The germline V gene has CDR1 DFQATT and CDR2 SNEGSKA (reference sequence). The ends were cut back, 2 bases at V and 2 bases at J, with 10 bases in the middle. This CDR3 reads CSARSMARNQPQHF. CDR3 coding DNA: TGCAGTGCTAGATCCATGGCACGCAATCAGCCCCAGCATTTT.

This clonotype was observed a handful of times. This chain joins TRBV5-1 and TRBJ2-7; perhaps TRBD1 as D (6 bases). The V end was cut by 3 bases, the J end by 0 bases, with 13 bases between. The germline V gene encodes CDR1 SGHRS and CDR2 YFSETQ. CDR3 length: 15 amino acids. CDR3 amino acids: CASSSGQQISYEQYF. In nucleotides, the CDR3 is TGCGCCAGCAGCTCCGGACAGCAAATCTCCTACGAGCAGTACTTC.

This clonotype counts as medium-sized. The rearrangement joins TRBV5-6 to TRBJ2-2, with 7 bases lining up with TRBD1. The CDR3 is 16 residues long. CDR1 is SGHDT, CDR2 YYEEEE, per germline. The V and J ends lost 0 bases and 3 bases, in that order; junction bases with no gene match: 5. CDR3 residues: CASSLGDSYYTGELFF. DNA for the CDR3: TGTGCCAGCAGCTTGGGGGACAGTTACTACACCGGGGAGCTGTTTTTT.

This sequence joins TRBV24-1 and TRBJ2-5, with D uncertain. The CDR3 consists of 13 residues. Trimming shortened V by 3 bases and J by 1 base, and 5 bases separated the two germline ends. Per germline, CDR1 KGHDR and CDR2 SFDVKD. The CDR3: CATSDGVQETQYF. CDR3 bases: TGTGCCACCAGTGATGGGGTCCAAGAGACCCAGTACTTC.

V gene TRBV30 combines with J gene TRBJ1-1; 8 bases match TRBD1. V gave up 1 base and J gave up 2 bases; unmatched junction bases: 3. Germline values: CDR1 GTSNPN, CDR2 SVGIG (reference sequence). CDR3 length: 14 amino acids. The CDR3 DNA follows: TGTGCCTGGAGTGAGGACAGGGTTAACACTGAAGCTTTCTTT. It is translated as CAWSEDRVNTEAFF. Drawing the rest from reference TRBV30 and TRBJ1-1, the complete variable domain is SQTIHQWPATLVQPVGSPLSLECTVEGTSNPNLYWYRQAAGRGLQLLFYSVGIGQISSEVPQNLSASRPQDRQFILSSKKLLLSDSGFYLCAWSEDRVNTEAFFGQGTRLTVV.

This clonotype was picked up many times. The CDR3 reads CASSLTGAGDNQPQHF. CDR3 nucleotides: TGTGCCAGCAGCTTGACGGGCGCGGGGGACAATCAGCCCCAGCATTTT. The chain employs TRBV5-4 and TRBJ1-5; TRBD1 might be the D (5 bases). Trimming stripped 1 base from V and 3 bases from J, with 14 bases between. In germline, CDR1 is SGHNT, CDR2 YYREEE (reference sequence). The CDR3 has 16 amino acids.

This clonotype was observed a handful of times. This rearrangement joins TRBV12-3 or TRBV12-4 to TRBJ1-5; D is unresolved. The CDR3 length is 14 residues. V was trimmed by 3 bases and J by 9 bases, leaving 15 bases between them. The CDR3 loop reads CASSLAVRVGPQHF. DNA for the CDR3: TGTGCCAGCAGTTTGGCGGTTCGCGTAGGGCCCCAGCATTTT.

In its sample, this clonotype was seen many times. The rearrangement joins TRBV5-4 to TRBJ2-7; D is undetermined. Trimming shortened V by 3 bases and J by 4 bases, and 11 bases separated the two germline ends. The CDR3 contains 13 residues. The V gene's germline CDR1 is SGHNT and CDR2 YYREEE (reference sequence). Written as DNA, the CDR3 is TGTGCCAGCAGCTCCGGGTCGCGGTACGAGCAGTACTTC. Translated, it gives CASSSGSRYEQYF.

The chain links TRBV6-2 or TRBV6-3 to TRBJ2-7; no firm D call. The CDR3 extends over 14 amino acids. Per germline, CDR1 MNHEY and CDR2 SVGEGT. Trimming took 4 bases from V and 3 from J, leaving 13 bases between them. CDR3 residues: CASSSRALDYEQYF. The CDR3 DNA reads TGTGCCAGCAGTTCCAGAGCCTTGGACTACGAGCAGTACTTC.

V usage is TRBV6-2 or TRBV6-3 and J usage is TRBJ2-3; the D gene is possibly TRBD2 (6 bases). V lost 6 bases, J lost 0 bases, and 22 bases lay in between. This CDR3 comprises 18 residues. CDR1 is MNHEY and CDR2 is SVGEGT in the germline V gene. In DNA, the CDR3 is TGTGCCAGCAGGGGGGTGCGGGGACCAAGATCTAGCACAGATACGCAGTATTTT. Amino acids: CASRGVRGPRSSTDTQYF.

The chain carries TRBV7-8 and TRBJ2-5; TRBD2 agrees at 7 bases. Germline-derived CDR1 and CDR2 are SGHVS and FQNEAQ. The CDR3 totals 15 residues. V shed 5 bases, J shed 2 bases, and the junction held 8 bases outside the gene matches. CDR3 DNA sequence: TGTGCCAGCAGCCGCGGTCGAGCGGGACAAGAGACCCAGTACTTC. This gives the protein CASSRGRAGQETQYF.

The CDR3 nucleotides are TGTGCCAGCAGCCTAGCTACAGGGATATTGCCTAGAGACTATGGCTACACCTTC. It codes for CASSLATGILPRDYGYTF. The V call is TRBV5-6, the J call TRBJ1-2; D may be TRBD1 (6 bases). Germline V lookup: CDR1 SGHDT, CDR2 YYEEEE. The CDR3 contains 18 residues. Trimming pared 4 bases from V and 3 bases from J, leaving 25 bases between.

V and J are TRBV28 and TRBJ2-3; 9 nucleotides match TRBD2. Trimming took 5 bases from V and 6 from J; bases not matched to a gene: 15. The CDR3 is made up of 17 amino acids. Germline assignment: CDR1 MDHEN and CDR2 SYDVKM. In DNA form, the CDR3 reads TGTGCCAGCAGTCAATATCCCTTAGCGGGAGAGTCCGATACGCAGTATTTT. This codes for CASSQYPLAGESDTQYF. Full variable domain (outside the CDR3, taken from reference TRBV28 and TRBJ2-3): DVKVTQSSRYLVKRTGEKVFLECVQDMDHENMFWYRQDPGLGLRLIYFSYDVKMKEKGDIPEGYSVSREKKERFSLILESASTNQTSMYLCASSQYPLAGESDTQYFGPGTRLTVL.

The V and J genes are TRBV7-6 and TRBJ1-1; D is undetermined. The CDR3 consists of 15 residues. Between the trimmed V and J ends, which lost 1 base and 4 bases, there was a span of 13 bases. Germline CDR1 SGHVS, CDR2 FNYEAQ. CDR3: CASSLDEGYGTEAFF. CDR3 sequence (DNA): TGTGCCAGCAGCTTAGACGAGGGATATGGCACTGAAGCTTTCTTT.

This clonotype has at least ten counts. CDR3 DNA: TGTGCCAGCTCACCACTTAGGGGAAATCCTGAAGCTTTCTTT. Its translation: CASSPLRGNPEAFF. The chain combines TRBV18 with TRBJ1-1; maybe TRBD1 (5 bases). Germline CDR1 is KGHSH and CDR2 is LQKENI. The CDR3 consists of 14 residues. V lost 1 base and J 6 bases, leaving 12 bases between the germline ends.

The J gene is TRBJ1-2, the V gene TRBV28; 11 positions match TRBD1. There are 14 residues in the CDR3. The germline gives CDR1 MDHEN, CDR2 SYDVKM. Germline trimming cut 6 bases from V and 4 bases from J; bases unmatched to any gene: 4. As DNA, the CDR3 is TGTGCCAGCAGGGACAGGGGGCGCGTCTATGGCTACACCTTC. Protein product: CASRDRGRVYGYTF.